The 21 T cell receptor beta chains reported below all come from one sample, sequenced in a study of blood T cell repertoires in COVID-19. Assay: immunoSEQ multiplex PCR; the TCRdb copy retains only in-frame clones and omits some. The table lists around 500,000 clones, roughly 85% of them singletons. The sample taken for sequencing was peripheral blood. The receptors derive from a human donor in a cohort sampled during active COVID-19.

The chain employs TRBV6-5 and TRBJ1-3; D unclear. In germline, CDR1 is MNHEY, CDR2 SVGAGI. The CDR3 is 16 residues long. Trimming cost V 0 bases and J 0 bases, with 9 bases left between them. The CDR3 is CASSYSETFSGNTIYF. CDR3 coding DNA: TGTGCCAGCAGTTACTCGGAGACTTTCTCTGGAAACACCATATATTTT.

CDR3 sequence: CASSLSGTAHYEQYF. CDR3 DNA sequence: TGCGCCAGCAGCCTGTCAGGGACAGCCCACTACGAGCAGTACTTC. V and J are TRBV5-1 and TRBJ2-7; 7 bases align to TRBD1. The CDR3 consists of 15 residues. Germline loops: CDR1 SGHRS, CDR2 YFSETQ. Trimming took 4 bases from V and 3 from J; bases not matched to a gene: 10.

This chain uses TRBV19 with TRBJ2-7; D ambiguous. The V and J ends lost 2 bases and 3 bases respectively, with 8 bases between them. The CDR3 runs 13 residues. Germline CDR1 is LNHDA and CDR2 is SQIVND (reference sequence). CDR3 in amino acids: CASSISRDYEQYF. Written as DNA, the CDR3 is TGTGCCAGTAGTATATCAAGAGACTACGAGCAGTACTTC.

In this sample, this clone turned up once. The chain is built from TRBV29-1 and TRBJ2-1; a weak D match, TRBD1 (6 bases). The CDR3 has 15 amino acids. Deletions cut 3 bases from V and 4 bases from J, with 16 bases between. Looked up from germline, CDR1 is SQVTM and CDR2 is ANQGSEA. The CDR3 DNA is TGCAGCGTTGACTTTGGACAGCCTAGTTACAATGAGCAGTTCTTC. Encoded protein: CSVDFGQPSYNEQFF.

This clone was seen only once. The chain combines TRBV3-1 (or the pseudogene TRBV3-2) with TRBJ1-4, with D unclear. Trimming pared 3 bases from V and 7 bases from J, leaving 12 bases between. CDR3 length equals 14 residues. In germline, CDR1 is LGHDT, CDR2 YNNKEL (reference sequence). DNA for the CDR3: TGTGCCAGCAGCCAGAGGGTCCTTGGTGAAAAACTGTTTTTT. It translates to CASSQRVLGEKLFF.

This clone is a singleton in its sample. The chain employs TRBV6-5 and TRBJ2-7; TRBD2 matches 11 bases. V shed 4 bases, J shed 4 bases, and the junction held 3 bases outside the gene matches. The CDR3 has 14 residues. Per germline, CDR1 MNHEY and CDR2 SVGAGI. The CDR3 DNA is TGTGCCAGCAGTTCCACTAGCGGGAGATACGAGCAGTACTTC. It codes for CASSSTSGRYEQYF.

The genes are TRBV3-1 (or the pseudogene TRBV3-2) and TRBJ2-7; 8 positions match TRBD2. Germline loops: CDR1 LGHDT, CDR2 YNNKEL (reference sequence). V shed 4 bases and J 6 bases; nucleotides not matched to a gene: 8. CDR3 length equals 14 residues. In DNA form, the CDR3 reads TGTGCCAGCAGCCCCTTACGGGAGGGCGTCGAGCAGTACTTC. It specifies CASSPLREGVEQYF.

The rearrangement links TRBV30 to TRBJ1-5; D uncertain. Trimming stripped 1 base from V and 8 bases from J, with 18 bases between. This CDR3 has 15 amino acids. The germline V gene encodes CDR1 GTSNPN and CDR2 SVGIG (reference sequence). CDR3 bases: TGTGCCTGGAGTGATGGAAACACATCCAGGAAGCCCCAGCATTTT. It yields the protein CAWSDGNTSRKPQHF.

The rearrangement uses TRBV5-1 and TRBJ2-5, with D possibly being TRBD1 (6 bases). This CDR3 contains 15 residues. The V gene lost 1 base and the J gene lost 4 bases, with 14 bases spanning the gap. In germline, CDR1 is SGHRS, CDR2 YFSETQ. The CDR3 region has the DNA TGCGCCAGCAGCTTGTTACAGGGTGGGTCAGAGACCCAGTACTTC. Translating it yields CASSLLQGGSETQYF. Filled out from reference TRBV5-1 and TRBJ2-5, the complete variable domain reads KAGVTQTPRYLIKTRGQQVTLSCSPISGHRSVSWYQQTPGQGLQFLFEYFSETQRNKGNFPGRFSGRQFSNSRSEMNVSTLELGDSALYLCASSLLQGGSETQYFGPGTRLLVL.

The chain is built from TRBV5-1 and TRBJ2-7; 10 positions match TRBD2. Germline CDR1 SGHRS, CDR2 YFSETQ. V was pared by 3 bases and J by 6 bases, with 18 bases of the junction left unmatched. CDR3 length: 18 residues. The CDR3 region is CASSWGVSGRSPRGEQYF. In nucleotides, the CDR3 is TGCGCCAGCAGCTGGGGGGTTAGCGGGAGGTCTCCGCGCGGCGAGCAGTACTTC.

The V and J genes are TRBV12-5 and TRBJ2-7; 7 positions match TRBD1. The CDR3 runs 15 residues. After removal of 2 bases from V and 6 bases from J, the junction contained 10 bases not matched to a gene. The germline CDR1 and CDR2 sequences are LGHNT and FRNRAP. The CDR3 sequence: CASGLYQSGQFEQYF. CDR3 DNA sequence: TGTGCTAGTGGTTTGTACCAGTCGGGACAGTTCGAGCAGTACTTC.

V gene TRBV24-1 combines with J gene TRBJ2-2; 10 bases line up with TRBD1. CDR3 length: 17 residues. Germline V CDR1 and CDR2: KGHDR, SFDVKD. V was clipped by 4 bases and J by 5 bases; unmatched bases: 9. CDR3 bases: TGTGCCACCAGTGACCCTAGTGGACAGGGGGTTACCGGGGAGCTGTTTTTT. Encoded protein: CATSDPSGQGVTGELFF.

The chain couples TRBV7-2 to TRBJ2-3; 12 bases align to TRBD2. Germline lookup yields CDR1 SGHTA and CDR2 FQGNSA. The CDR3 runs to 17 residues. Trimming took 5 bases from V and 7 from J; bases not matched to a gene: 13. In DNA, the CDR3 is TGTGCCAGCAGCCGTGCATGGACTAGCGGGGAGGACCATACGCAGTATTTT. Protein: CASSRAWTSGEDHTQYF.

The chain combines TRBV6-1 with TRBJ2-1; 7 bases are a match to TRBD1. V shed 4 bases, J shed 6 bases, and the junction held 3 bases outside the gene matches. In germline, CDR1 is MNHNS, CDR2 SASEGT. The CDR3 consists of 13 residues. CDR3 nucleotide sequence: TGTGCCAGCAGTGTAGCAGGGGGCAATGAGCAGTTCTTC. Its translation is CASSVAGGNEQFF.

The V call is TRBV19, the J call TRBJ1-5, with 7 bases fitting TRBD1. The CDR3 covers 18 residues. V gave up 6 bases and J gave up 0 bases; unmatched junction bases: 14. In germline, CDR1 is LNHDA, CDR2 SQIVND (reference sequence). CDR3 DNA: TGTGCCAGTAGCACGACAGACAGGGCAATGTATAGCAATCAGCCCCAGCATTTT. The encoded protein is CASSTTDRAMYSNQPQHF.

The chain uses TRBV30 and TRBJ1-5, with 9 bases lining up with TRBD1. The CDR3 has 13 amino acids. Trimming cost V 5 bases and J 4 bases; bases outside gene matches: 3. Germline V gives CDR1 GTSNPN, CDR2 SVGIG (reference sequence). CDR3 in amino acids: CAWGTGLNQPQHF. The DNA of the CDR3 is TGTGCCTGGGGGACAGGGCTAAATCAGCCCCAGCATTTT.

V is TRBV9 and J is TRBJ2-7; TRBD1 agrees at 11 bases. Germline V gene lookup returns CDR1 SGDLS and CDR2 YYNGEE. This CDR3 spans 14 amino acids. J lost 7 bases, V lost 7 bases, and 10 bases had no gene match. Here the CDR3 reads CASSLEGQGGEQYF. DNA for the CDR3: TGTGCCAGCTCATTAGAGGGACAGGGGGGTGAGCAGTACTTC.

The V gene is TRBV1, the J gene TRBJ2-2; no DNA check was done on the table's D call, TRBD2. TRBV1 is a documented pseudogene. The CDR3 extends over 17 amino acids. CDR3 nucleotides: TGCACCAGCAGCCAAGATCGTCCCGGGGGGGACACCGGGGAGCTGTTTTTT. Translated, it gives CTSSQDRPGGDTGELFF.

The chain has TRBV29-1 and TRBJ2-7, with TRBD1 matching over 7 bases. V lost 6 bases, J lost 4 bases, and 15 bases stayed unmatched. CDR3 size: 15 residues. Germline CDR1 is SQVTM and CDR2 is ANQGSEA. CDR3 in DNA: TGCAGCGTGGGGCGGACAGGCGAAGGAGCTTACGAGCAGTACTTC. Amino acids: CSVGRTGEGAYEQYF.

This chain links TRBV28 with TRBJ2-6; 9 bases match TRBD1. The V gene end was trimmed by 3 bases and the J gene end by 0 bases; junction bases not matched to a gene: 9. The CDR3 totals 19 residues. Looked up from germline, CDR1 is MDHEN and CDR2 is SYDVKM. This CDR3 is CASSFPTTGGSSGANVLTF. CDR3 in DNA: TGTGCCAGCAGTTTCCCCACGACAGGGGGATCCTCTGGGGCCAACGTCCTGACTTTC.

This chain links TRBV7-2 with TRBJ2-7; 11 bases agree with TRBD2. CDR1 is SGHTA and CDR2 is FQGNSA in the germline V gene. With V trimmed by 4 bases and J by 1 base, 6 bases remained unmatched. The CDR3 extends over 16 amino acids. The CDR3 sequence: CASSSTSGSRSYEQYF. CDR3 bases: TGTGCCAGCAGCTCTACTAGCGGGAGTAGGTCCTACGAGCAGTACTTC.